The source of this T cell receptor beta chain is a study of vaccination and CD4 T cells after COVID-19. General observations from the study: Median SARS-CoV-2-reactive clonotypes rose from around 19 to 38, not significantly.

The V gene's germline CDR1 is LGHNT and CDR2 FRNRAP. Deletions cut 0 bases from V and 5 bases from J, with 23 bases between. The CDR3 runs 19 residues. Of note for this clonotype: Its cognate antigen is unknown.

Treatment: roughly ten-day PBMC culture with coronavirus spike peptide pools or control peptides (ViraFEST assay). ViraFEST used peptide pools to expand antigen-specific T cells before TCR sequencing. Sequencing of DNA taken from cultured CD4+ T cells relied on the Oncomine TCR Beta short-read assay. A single record per CDR3 protein comes from TCRdb applying MiXCR to the PCR reads. This table holds some 17,000 distinct CDR3 sequences, 45% found once. The chain couples TRBV12-5 to TRBJ2-1; tentative D call: TRBD1 (6 bases). This TCR came from a human donor who received a COVID-19 vaccine. Sequenced here: CD4+ T cells from blood, cultured in vitro, sampled before SARS-CoV-2 vaccination. CDR3 sequence (DNA): TGTGCTAGTGGTTTGGTACGTTTAGAGTGGGGACACAGACACAATGAGCAGTTCTTC. Residues: CASGLVRLEWGHRHNEQFF.